A selection of T cell receptor beta chains follows, all from one sample in a study of blood T cell repertoires in COVID-19. The method was immunoSEQ multiplex PCR; TCRdb's version includes in-frame clones alone and lacks a portion of them. Of hundreds of thousands of clones in the sample, 70% to 90% were seen once. Source material: peripheral blood. The receptors come from a woman aged 60 to 75 with COVID-19, enrolled during active disease. Each CDR3 is given with its conserved first and last residue. Each record gives: CDR3 length, clone size, J gene, D gene, V gene, CDR3 DNA, CDR3 protein. D genes are given only for firm matches. Clone size, where shown, is once, few, many, or a class for clones that have expanded.

cdr3_length: 14; clone_size: NA; j_call: TRBJ1-2; d_call: TRBD1; v_call: TRBV6-5; cdr3_nt: TGTGCCAGCAGTTTCTCCGGGACAGGGTCTGGCTACACCTTC; cdr3_aa: CASSFSGTGSGYTF
cdr3_length: 15; clone_size: NA; j_call: TRBJ1-1; d_call: TRBD1; v_call: TRBV7-8; cdr3_nt: TGTGCCAGCAGCCCACCCGGGACAGGGAACACTGAAGCTTTCTTT; cdr3_aa: CASSPPGTGNTEAFF
cdr3_length: 13; clone_size: NA; j_call: TRBJ1-5; d_call: NA; v_call: TRBV5-4; cdr3_nt: TGTGCCAGCAGTCAGGGAAGGGATCAGCCCCAGCATTTT; cdr3_aa: CASSQGRDQPQHF
cdr3_length: 16; clone_size: NA; j_call: TRBJ1-3; d_call: NA; v_call: TRBV4-2; cdr3_nt: TGTGCCAGCAGCCAAGAAAGCGCAGGGTCTGGAAACACCATATATTTT; cdr3_aa: CASSQESAGSGNTIYF
cdr3_length: 13; clone_size: few; j_call: TRBJ1-2; d_call: NA; v_call: TRBV2; cdr3_nt: TGTGCCAGCAGTCTCAGGGGTTTGGGCGGCTACACCTTC; cdr3_aa: CASSLRGLGGYTF
cdr3_length: 16; clone_size: NA; j_call: TRBJ1-2; d_call: NA; v_call: TRBV7-3; cdr3_nt: TGTGCCAGCAGCTTAGTACCCGGACAGTTGGACTATGGCTACACCTTC; cdr3_aa: CASSLVPGQLDYGYTF
cdr3_length: 14; clone_size: NA; j_call: TRBJ2-5; d_call: TRBD1; v_call: TRBV18; cdr3_nt: TGTGCCAGCTCACGAGCGACAGGGGTTGAGACCCAGTACTTC; cdr3_aa: CASSRATGVETQYF
cdr3_length: 13; clone_size: NA; j_call: TRBJ1-2; d_call: NA; v_call: TRBV12-3/TRBV12-4; cdr3_nt: TGTGCCAGCAGTTTCCTTTCAGACTATGGCTACACCTTC; cdr3_aa: CASSFLSDYGYTF
cdr3_length: 16; clone_size: NA; j_call: TRBJ2-5; d_call: TRBD1; v_call: TRBV6-2/TRBV6-3; cdr3_nt: TGTGCCAGCAGTTACCATGCCCGGGACAGCACGTTGACCCAGTACTTC; cdr3_aa: CASSYHARDSTLTQYF
cdr3_length: 14; clone_size: NA; j_call: TRBJ1-5; d_call: NA; v_call: TRBV18; cdr3_nt: TGTGCCAGCTCATCAATGGGGGGGAATCAGCCCCAGCATTTT; cdr3_aa: CASSSMGGNQPQHF
cdr3_length: 15; clone_size: NA; j_call: TRBJ1-2; d_call: NA; v_call: TRBV6-1; cdr3_nt: TGTGCCAGCAGTGAACAGGGGCTAGCTAACTATGGCTACACCTTC; cdr3_aa: CASSEQGLANYGYTF
cdr3_length: 15; clone_size: once; j_call: TRBJ2-3; d_call: TRBD1; v_call: TRBV29-1; cdr3_nt: TGCAGCGTACCATACCCACGGGACAGAGGGGATACGCAGTATTTT; cdr3_aa: CSVPYPRDRGDTQYF
cdr3_length: 14; clone_size: NA; j_call: TRBJ1-1; d_call: NA; v_call: TRBV5-6; cdr3_nt: TGTGCCAGCAGCTTCAGAGGGCTGAACACTGAAGCTTTCTTT; cdr3_aa: CASSFRGLNTEAFF
cdr3_length: 15; clone_size: NA; j_call: TRBJ2-1; d_call: TRBD1; v_call: TRBV30; cdr3_nt: TGTGCCTGGAGTGCCCTGGCAGGGGGCGAAAATGAGCAGTTCTTC; cdr3_aa: CAWSALAGGENEQFF
cdr3_length: 15; clone_size: NA; j_call: TRBJ1-4; d_call: NA; v_call: TRBV5-1; cdr3_nt: TGCGCCAGCAGCTTGGCGGCAGGGGCTAATGAAAAACTGTTTTTT; cdr3_aa: CASSLAAGANEKLFF
cdr3_length: 14; clone_size: NA; j_call: TRBJ2-7; d_call: TRBD1; v_call: TRBV3-1/TRBV3-2; cdr3_nt: TGTGCCAGCAGCGTTGGGACAGGGTCTTACGAGCAGTACTTC; cdr3_aa: CASSVGTGSYEQYF
cdr3_length: 14; clone_size: NA; j_call: TRBJ1-1; d_call: NA; v_call: TRBV19; cdr3_nt: TGTGCCAGTAGTAAGTGGGGCAGGAACACTGAAGCTTTCTTT; cdr3_aa: CASSKWGRNTEAFF
cdr3_length: 9; clone_size: NA; j_call: TRBJ2-5; d_call: NA; v_call: TRBV20-1; cdr3_nt: TGCAGTGCCTCGGAGACCCAGTACTTC; cdr3_aa: CSASETQYF
cdr3_length: 17; clone_size: NA; j_call: TRBJ2-1; d_call: TRBD2; v_call: TRBV6-1; cdr3_nt: TGTGCCAGCAGTGATCGCGGGTCTACTAGCGGGGGTAATGAGCAGTTCTTC; cdr3_aa: CASSDRGSTSGGNEQFF
cdr3_length: 14; clone_size: NA; j_call: TRBJ2-5; d_call: NA; v_call: TRBV27; cdr3_nt: TGTGCCAGCAGGGGTTCGGGGGGCTGGGAGACCCAGTACTTC; cdr3_aa: CASRGSGGWETQYF
cdr3_length: 12; clone_size: NA; j_call: TRBJ1-2; d_call: NA; v_call: TRBV7-2; cdr3_nt: TGTGCCAGCAGCCCAGGGGTGGGGGGCTACACCTTC; cdr3_aa: CASSPGVGGYTF
cdr3_length: 14; clone_size: NA; j_call: TRBJ2-1; d_call: NA; v_call: TRBV6-5; cdr3_nt: TGTGCCAGCAGGACGGGGGGCGAAGACAATGAGCAGTTCTTC; cdr3_aa: CASRTGGEDNEQFF
cdr3_length: 19; clone_size: NA; j_call: TRBJ2-6; d_call: TRBD1; v_call: TRBV9; cdr3_nt: TGTGCCAGCAGCCAAACGGTTGGGACAGGGGGATCTGGGGCCAACGTCCTGACTTTC; cdr3_aa: CASSQTVGTGGSGANVLTF
cdr3_length: 14; clone_size: NA; j_call: TRBJ1-2; d_call: TRBD1; v_call: TRBV10-3; cdr3_nt: TGTGCCATCAGTGAGTCTTGGGCAGGGGGAGGCTACACCTTC; cdr3_aa: CAISESWAGGGYTF
cdr3_length: 14; clone_size: NA; j_call: TRBJ1-2; d_call: TRBD1; v_call: TRBV5-1; cdr3_nt: TGCGCCAGCAGCGTCCAGGGGGCTAACTATGGCTACACCTTC; cdr3_aa: CASSVQGANYGYTF
cdr3_length: 14; clone_size: NA; j_call: TRBJ1-6; d_call: TRBD1; v_call: TRBV2; cdr3_nt: TGTGCCGGAAACAGGGGTCAGGAGTATTCACCCCTCCACTTT; cdr3_aa: CAGNRGQEYSPLHF
cdr3_length: 14; clone_size: NA; j_call: TRBJ2-3; d_call: NA; v_call: TRBV10-1; cdr3_nt: TGCGCCAGCAGTGACGGTGGACGGGGAGATACGCAGTATTTT; cdr3_aa: CASSDGGRGDTQYF
cdr3_length: 13; clone_size: few; j_call: TRBJ1-2; d_call: NA; v_call: TRBV7-2; cdr3_nt: TGTGCCAGCAGCCCACAGACCAACTATGGCTACACCTTC; cdr3_aa: CASSPQTNYGYTF
cdr3_length: 13; clone_size: NA; j_call: TRBJ2-7; d_call: NA; v_call: TRBV11-2; cdr3_nt: TGTGCCAGCAGCCCCACAGGGCCTGGCGAGCAGTACTTC; cdr3_aa: CASSPTGPGEQYF
cdr3_length: 15; clone_size: NA; j_call: TRBJ2-2; d_call: NA; v_call: TRBV5-1; cdr3_nt: TGCGCCAGCAGCTTTGGGACATCGAACACCGGGGAGCTGTTTTTT; cdr3_aa: CASSFGTSNTGELFF
cdr3_length: 15; clone_size: NA; j_call: TRBJ1-2; d_call: NA; v_call: TRBV6-1; cdr3_nt: TGTGCCAGCAGTGAAGAGACAAACGCTTTCTATGGCTACACCTTC; cdr3_aa: CASSEETNAFYGYTF
cdr3_length: 14; clone_size: NA; j_call: TRBJ1-2; d_call: NA; v_call: TRBV3-1/TRBV3-2; cdr3_nt: TGTGCCAGCAGCCAAGACCGAGGGCGAGGTGGCTACACCTTC; cdr3_aa: CASSQDRGRGGYTF
cdr3_length: 15; clone_size: NA; j_call: TRBJ2-7; d_call: TRBD1; v_call: TRBV18; cdr3_nt: TGTGCCAGCTCACCAGAGACAGGGTCAACCTACGAGCAGTACTTC; cdr3_aa: CASSPETGSTYEQYF
cdr3_length: 15; clone_size: NA; j_call: TRBJ2-3; d_call: TRBD1; v_call: TRBV6-5; cdr3_nt: TGTGCCAGCAGTTACTCGGGACAGTACACAGATACGCAGTATTTT; cdr3_aa: CASSYSGQYTDTQYF
cdr3_length: 12; clone_size: NA; j_call: TRBJ1-1; d_call: TRBD1; v_call: TRBV25-1; cdr3_nt: TGTGCCAGCCAAACAGGGGCTGCTGAAGCTTTCTTT; cdr3_aa: CASQTGAAEAFF
cdr3_length: 11; clone_size: NA; j_call: TRBJ1-1; d_call: NA; v_call: TRBV20-1; cdr3_nt: TGCAGTGCCCAGGGGACGCTTAGCCCTTTCTTT; cdr3_aa: CSAQGTLSPFF
cdr3_length: 13; clone_size: once; j_call: TRBJ1-1; d_call: NA; v_call: TRBV29-1; cdr3_nt: TGCAGCGTTGCGTGGGAGAAAAACACTGAAGCTTTCTTT; cdr3_aa: CSVAWEKNTEAFF
cdr3_length: 15; clone_size: NA; j_call: TRBJ2-7; d_call: TRBD1; v_call: TRBV27; cdr3_nt: TGTGCCAGCAGTAAACAGGGGGTCAGCTCCTACGAGCAGTACTTC; cdr3_aa: CASSKQGVSSYEQYF
cdr3_length: 13; clone_size: NA; j_call: TRBJ2-1; d_call: NA; v_call: TRBV7-2; cdr3_nt: TGTGCCAGCAGGATCGATTTTCGGAGTGAGCAGTTCTTC; cdr3_aa: CASRIDFRSEQFF
cdr3_length: 18; clone_size: NA; j_call: TRBJ1-5; d_call: TRBD1; v_call: TRBV7-2; cdr3_nt: TGTGCCAGCAGCTCCCCCGGGACAGGGAGTCTAAGCAATCAGCCCCAGCATTTT; cdr3_aa: CASSSPGTGSLSNQPQHF
cdr3_length: 17; clone_size: NA; j_call: TRBJ2-7; d_call: TRBD1; v_call: TRBV6-1; cdr3_nt: TGTGCCAGCAGTGAAGACTTACAGGGGTCGAGATCCTACGAGCAGTACTTC; cdr3_aa: CASSEDLQGSRSYEQYF
cdr3_length: 15; clone_size: NA; j_call: TRBJ2-3; d_call: TRBD2; v_call: TRBV7-3; cdr3_nt: TGTGCCAGCAGCCGGAGCGGGGGGAACACAGATACGCAGTATTTT; cdr3_aa: CASSRSGGNTDTQYF
cdr3_length: 18; clone_size: NA; j_call: TRBJ1-5; d_call: NA; v_call: TRBV23-1; cdr3_nt: TGCGCCAGCAGTCATCGACACTCTTTGGGCTTTCATTATCAGCCCCAGCATTTT; cdr3_aa: CASSHRHSLGFHYQPQHF
cdr3_length: 15; clone_size: NA; j_call: TRBJ2-2; d_call: NA; v_call: TRBV4-3; cdr3_nt: TGCGCCAGCAGCGCCTACAGGGAGAACACCGGGGAGCTGTTTTTT; cdr3_aa: CASSAYRENTGELFF
cdr3_length: 16; clone_size: NA; j_call: TRBJ2-1; d_call: NA; v_call: TRBV19; cdr3_nt: TGTGCCAGTAGTATAGGTAGCCGGGACACGCAGGACGGGCAGTTCTTC; cdr3_aa: CASSIGSRDTQDGQFF
cdr3_length: 14; clone_size: NA; j_call: TRBJ2-1; d_call: NA; v_call: TRBV6-4; cdr3_nt: TGTGCCAGCAAAAGGGAGGACTCCTACAATGAGCAGTTCTTC; cdr3_aa: CASKREDSYNEQFF